This T cell receptor (beta chain) comes out of a study of monozygotic twins with inflammatory bowel disease. About this clonotype: What it binds is not known.

Overall study findings and caveats: Differences in immunosuppressive treatment may have been a source of added variability in patient repertoires. The inverse Simpson measure of TCRbeta diversity was lower in IBD patients than in healthy co-twins.

TCRdb reprocessed the 5' RACE reads and stores each CDR3 protein as one record, lacking DNA. Its clone listing holds a few hundred thousand distinct CDR3 sequences. What was sequenced was blood. This clonotype was obtained from a human donor with ulcerative colitis or Crohn's disease, or a healthy co-twin of an affected twin (not recorded which).

The CDR3 loop is CASSPLDTRYEQYF. This rearrangement joins TRBV5-1 to TRBJ2-7. CDR1 is SGHRS and CDR2 is YFSETQ in the germline V gene. The CDR3 totals 14 residues.